These 25 T cell receptor beta chains originate from one sample sequenced in a study of CD8 T cells in Susac syndrome. Random-hexamer reverse transcription was applied to roughly 0.5 to 1 ug RNA. TCRdb analysed the immunoSEQ multiplex PCR reads with MiXCR anew, one entry per CDR3 protein. This sample carries around 200,000 distinct CDR3 sequences, over 90% of them seen once, and the ten largest clones take 0.099%. The material sequenced was CD4+ T cells from PBMCs. The receptors originated from a human donor with Susac syndrome.

In its sample, this clonotype was seen once. The chain is built from TRBV5-1 and TRBJ2-1; D may correspond to TRBD1 or TRBD2 (5 bases each). CDR3 length: 16 residues. Germline V gene data show CDR1 as SGHRS and CDR2 as YFSETQ. V lost 4 bases and J lost 0, with 14 bases in between. The CDR3, as DNA: TGCGCCAGCAGCCCACCCCGGGGCTCCTCCTACAATGAGCAGTTCTTC. It encodes CASSPPRGSSYNEQFF.

The chain recombines TRBV29-1 with TRBJ2-4; 9 bases fit TRBD2. CDR3 size: 14 residues. Germline values: CDR1 SQVTM, CDR2 ANQGSEA. With 3 bases clipped from V and 6 bases from J, the junction kept 6 bases outside the gene matches. CDR3 sequence: CSVEVTRGGNIQYF. CDR3 in DNA: TGCAGCGTTGAGGTGACGCGGGGGGGAAACATTCAGTACTTC.

This chain connects TRBV2 to TRBJ1-2; D might be TRBD1 (5 bases). The CDR3 extends over 14 amino acids. With 1 base removed from V and 2 bases from J, the gap between germline ends came to 8 bases. Per germline, CDR1 SNHLY and CDR2 FYNNEI. The CDR3 here is CASSEGQGNYGYTF. DNA for the CDR3: TGTGCCAGCAGTGAAGGCCAGGGAAACTATGGCTACACCTTC.

The V call is TRBV2, the J call TRBJ2-7, with D possibly being TRBD1 (5 bases). Germline assignment: CDR1 SNHLY and CDR2 FYNNEI. The V and J ends lost 6 bases and 2 bases respectively, with 11 bases between them. CDR3 length equals 13 residues. The CDR3 here is CASRLDSAYEQYF. The CDR3 nucleotides read TGTGCCAGCAGATTAGACAGCGCCTACGAGCAGTACTTC.

The J gene is TRBJ1-6, the V gene TRBV3-1, with 8 bases aligning to TRBD1. The CDR3 loop spans 14 amino acids. V lost 4 bases to trimming and J lost 7 bases; unmatched junction nucleotides: 3. Germline loops: CDR1 LGHDT, CDR2 YNNKEL (reference sequence). The CDR3 protein is CASSPGTGNSPLHF. In DNA form, the CDR3 reads TGTGCCAGCAGCCCCGGGACAGGAAATTCACCCCTCCACTTT.

The genes are TRBV7-9 and TRBJ2-1, with 9 bases aligning to TRBD1. Trimming at V came to 4 bases and at J to 2 bases, leaving 3 bases not matched to a gene. In germline, CDR1 is SEHNR, CDR2 FQNEAQ (reference sequence). The CDR3 extends over 15 amino acids. In nucleotides, the CDR3 is TGTGCCAGCAGCTCAAGACAGGGGGCCTACAATGAGCAGTTCTTC. As protein: CASSSRQGAYNEQFF.

The gene calls are TRBV5-1 and TRBJ1-1; possibly TRBD1 for D (5 bases). Trimming shortened V by 4 bases and J by 0 bases, and 10 bases separated the two germline ends. CDR1 is SGHRS, CDR2 YFSETQ, per germline. CDR3 length: 14 residues. The CDR3 nucleotides read TGCGCCAGCAGCGTACAGGTACTGAACACTGAAGCTTTCTTT. This gives the protein CASSVQVLNTEAFF.

J is TRBJ2-1 and V is TRBV5-4, with D possibly TRBD2 on 5 matching bases. V was clipped by 4 bases and J by 2 bases, with 13 bases between them. Germline loops: CDR1 SGHNT, CDR2 YYREEE (reference sequence). The CDR3 runs 15 residues. The CDR3 protein is CASSPILAAYNEQFF. In DNA, the CDR3 is TGTGCCAGCAGCCCTATCCTAGCAGCCTACAATGAGCAGTTCTTC.

This clonotype came up once. The genes are TRBV15 and TRBJ2-4, with D unresolved. The germline V gene encodes CDR1 LNHNV and CDR2 YYDKDF (reference sequence). The ends were cut back, 0 bases at V and 10 bases at J, with 7 bases in the middle. This CDR3 has 12 amino acids. CDR3 DNA: TGTGCCACCAGCAGAGATGGGCCGATTCAGTACTTC. Amino acid sequence: CATSRDGPIQYF.

The V and J genes are TRBV14 and TRBJ2-7, with D possibly matching TRBD2 (6 bases). The CDR3 is 14 residues long. V lost 4 bases to trimming and J lost 6 bases, with 16 bases between them. From germline, CDR1 is SGHDN and CDR2 FVKESK. CDR3 residues: CASSPGLYVGEQYF. The CDR3 DNA reads as TGTGCCAGCAGCCCGGGACTGTACGTAGGCGAGCAGTACTTC.

This chain uses TRBV3-1 with TRBJ1-1; TRBD1 is a possible D gene (5 bases). Germline loops: CDR1 LGHDT, CDR2 YNNKEL (reference sequence). The V end lost 3 bases, the J end lost 2 bases, and 10 bases lay between the germline ends. The CDR3 has 14 amino acids. This CDR3 is CASSQRDGNTEAFF. The CDR3 coding sequence is TGTGCCAGCAGCCAGAGGGACGGAAACACTGAAGCTTTCTTT.

This clonotype came up a few times. The gene calls are TRBV18 and TRBJ1-6, with a possible D match to TRBD1 (5 bases). The CDR3 has 12 residues. CDR1 and CDR2 (germline): KGHSH, LQKENI. Between the trimmed V and J ends, which lost 6 bases and 7 bases, there was a span of 7 bases. This CDR3 is CASSQGNSPLHF. CDR3 in DNA: TGTGCCAGCTCTCAGGGAAATTCACCCCTCCACTTT.

This chain joins TRBV3-1 and TRBJ2-3; possibly TRBD2 for D (5 bases). Germline loops: CDR1 LGHDT, CDR2 YNNKEL (reference sequence). V was clipped by 3 bases and J by 1 base, with 20 bases between them. This CDR3 contains 18 residues. CDR3 nucleotides: TGTGCCAGCAGCCATCCCTACACTAGGATAACTGGCACAGATACGCAGTATTTT. Translating it yields CASSHPYTRITGTDTQYF.

The chain has TRBV12-3 or TRBV12-4 and TRBJ2-3; TRBD2 matches at 8 bases. The trim removed 4 bases at V and 2 bases at J, leaving 5 bases unmatched. The CDR3 consists of 15 residues. For the CDR3, the DNA is TGTGCCAGCAGTTCGCGGGAGGTTTACACAGATACGCAGTATTTT. Its translation: CASSSREVYTDTQYF.

This chain joins TRBV20-1 and TRBJ1-4; weak D call: TRBD1 (5 bases). This CDR3 spans 14 amino acids. Germline CDR1 reads DFQATT; CDR2 reads SNEGSKA (reference sequence). Trimming took 3 bases from V and 8 from J, leaving 16 bases between them. CDR3 bases: TGCAGTGCTAGGCTAGCTGGGGCCCGGGAAAAACTGTTTTTT. Translated: CSARLAGAREKLFF.

This sequence joins TRBV14 and TRBJ2-2, with a tentative D call TRBD2 (5 bases). The CDR3 spans 16 residues. Germline-derived CDR1 and CDR2 are SGHDN and FVKESK. V lost 2 bases and J 1 base, leaving 11 bases between the germline ends. CDR3 in DNA: TGTGCCAGCAGCCAACGGCTAGCTGAGAACACCGGGGAGCTGTTTTTT. Amino acids: CASSQRLAENTGELFF.

This rearrangement joins TRBV20-1 to TRBJ2-7; no firm D call. CDR1 and CDR2 (germline): DFQATT, SNEGSKA (reference sequence). CDR3 size: 13 residues. The V end lost 1 base, the J end lost 5 bases, and 12 bases lay between the germline ends. The CDR3 region has the DNA TGCAGTGCTAGAGGAGCCCCTCTGAACGAGCAGTACTTC. Translating it yields CSARGAPLNEQYF.

This sequence joins TRBV28 and TRBJ2-1, with 9 bases identical to TRBD1. CDR3 length: 14 amino acids. Unmatched junction bases numbered 4, after V lost 6 bases and J lost 4 bases. CDR1 is MDHEN and CDR2 is SYDVKM in the germline V gene. This chain's CDR3 is CASRGTGNYNEQFF. The DNA of the CDR3 is TGTGCCAGCAGGGGGACAGGGAATTACAATGAGCAGTTCTTC.

The chain couples TRBV5-1 to TRBJ2-5, with D perhaps matching TRBD1 (6 bases). Germline CDR1 SGHRS, CDR2 YFSETQ. V was shortened by 4 bases and J by 5 bases, with 15 bases between the two germline ends. The CDR3 has 14 amino acids. The CDR3 sequence: CASSTQGPQETQYF. Written as DNA, the CDR3 is TGCGCCAGCAGCACGCAGGGGCCTCAGGAGACCCAGTACTTC.

This clonotype was observed once. The V call is TRBV5-1, the J call TRBJ2-2; the D gene is possibly TRBD1 (8 bases). V was shortened by 4 bases and J by 7 bases, with 14 bases between the two germline ends. The germline V gene has CDR1 SGHRS and CDR2 YFSETQ. CDR3 size: 14 residues. DNA of the CDR3: TGCGCCAGCAGCCGACAGGGGAGGGACGGGGAGCTGTTTTTT. Protein: CASSRQGRDGELFF.

V usage is TRBV20-1 and J usage is TRBJ1-1, with a tentative D call TRBD1 (5 bases). CDR1 and CDR2 from the germline V gene are DFQATT and SNEGSKA (reference sequence). The CDR3 contains 14 residues. V gave up 2 bases and J gave up 4 bases, with 14 bases separating them. The chain's CDR3 is CSARKSGQGTEAFF. The CDR3 DNA sequence: TGCAGTGCTAGAAAGTCGGGTCAGGGCACTGAAGCTTTCTTT.

The count of this clonotype is one. The V and J genes are TRBV15 and TRBJ2-6; D not resolved. Germline assignment: CDR1 LNHNV and CDR2 YYDKDF (reference sequence). Trimming removed 0 bases from V and 1 base from J, with 19 bases in between. The CDR3 has 20 amino acids. This CDR3 reads CATSRDVSRLFQSGANVLTF. The DNA for the CDR3 is TGTGCCACCAGCAGAGATGTTAGCAGACTCTTTCAATCTGGGGCCAACGTCCTGACTTTC. Together with reference TRBV15 and TRBJ2-6, the CDR3 gives the full variable domain: DAMVIQNPRYQVTQFGKPVTLSCSQTLNHNVMYWYQQKSSQAPKLLFHYYDKDFNNEADTPDNFQSRRPNTSFCFLDIRSPGLGDTAMYLCATSRDVSRLFQSGANVLTFGAGSRLTVL.

V is TRBV5-4 and J is TRBJ2-3, with a weak D call TRBD2 (5 bases). Germline-derived CDR1 and CDR2 are SGHNT and YYREEE (reference sequence). The CDR3 length is 15 residues. V was shortened by 6 bases and J by 4 bases, with 18 bases between the two germline ends. The CDR3 nucleotides are TGTGCCAGCACTCTATCGGGTCGGAGGCCAGATACGCAGTATTTT. As protein: CASTLSGRRPDTQYF.

This chain joins TRBV28 and TRBJ2-2; 10 nucleotides line up with TRBD1. In germline, CDR1 is MDHEN, CDR2 SYDVKM. The V segment lost 5 bases and the J segment 5 bases; nucleotides outside the gene matches: 5. This CDR3 region has 15 residues. The CDR3: CASSRRTGGTGELFF. The CDR3 coding sequence is TGTGCCAGCAGTCGCCGGACAGGGGGGACCGGGGAGCTGTTTTTT.

V usage is TRBV7-2 and J usage is TRBJ2-1, with 7 bases identical to TRBD2. The CDR3 consists of 13 residues. Germline V gene sequence: CDR1 SGHTA, CDR2 FQGNSA. With 1 base clipped from V and 13 bases from J, the junction kept 7 bases outside the gene matches. The CDR3, as DNA: TGTGCCAGCAGCTTAGTGGGACTAAACATTCAGTTCTTC. Residues: CASSLVGLNIQFF.